A single sample is the source of the 3 T cell receptor beta chains below, sequenced in a study of Ad26.COV2.S vaccination and SARS-CoV-2 variants. Stated treatment: over 15 received Ad26.COV2.S at low or high dose, single or two shots; 5 received placebo; per-sample allocation not given. Vaccine and placebo recipients were sampled on day 63 after the first injection. TCRdb's table, derived via immunoSEQ multiplex PCR, lists solely in-frame clones and lacks some. The sample holds about 480,000 clones, around nine tenths seen once. Source: peripheral blood, taken in a trial of Ad26.COV2.S vaccine versus placebo. The receptors shown here come from a person between 18 and 65 years old who received the Ad26.COV2.S COVID-19 vaccine or a placebo.

This clone was seen more than once but under ten times. The chain recombines TRBV27 with TRBJ2-7; unclear D gene. The germline V gene has CDR1 MNHEY and CDR2 SMNVEV (reference sequence). Trimming left V 8 bases short and J 2 bases short, with 13 bases between. This CDR3 spans 13 amino acids. CDR3 DNA sequence: TGTGCCAGCTGGACCCTGGGCCCCTACGAGCAGTACTTC. Encoded protein: CASWTLGPYEQYF.

The rearrangement links TRBV6-5 to TRBJ1-1; D gene ambiguous. This CDR3 has 13 residues. V lost 6 bases, J lost 7 bases, and 15 bases lay in between. CDR1 and CDR2 (germline): MNHEY, SVGAGI. The CDR3 sequence: CASSRTDGLEAFF. The CDR3 bases are TGTGCCAGCAGCCGAACAGATGGGCTTGAAGCTTTCTTT.

This rearrangement joins TRBV5-1 to TRBJ2-7; possible D gene TRBD1, 6 bases. Germline-derived CDR1 and CDR2 are SGHRS and YFSETQ. V lost 4 bases and J 0 bases, leaving 17 bases between the germline ends. The CDR3 runs to 16 residues. The CDR3 protein is CASSRTDRPNSYEQYF. CDR3 DNA: TGCGCCAGCAGCCGAACCGACAGGCCGAACTCCTACGAGCAGTACTTC.